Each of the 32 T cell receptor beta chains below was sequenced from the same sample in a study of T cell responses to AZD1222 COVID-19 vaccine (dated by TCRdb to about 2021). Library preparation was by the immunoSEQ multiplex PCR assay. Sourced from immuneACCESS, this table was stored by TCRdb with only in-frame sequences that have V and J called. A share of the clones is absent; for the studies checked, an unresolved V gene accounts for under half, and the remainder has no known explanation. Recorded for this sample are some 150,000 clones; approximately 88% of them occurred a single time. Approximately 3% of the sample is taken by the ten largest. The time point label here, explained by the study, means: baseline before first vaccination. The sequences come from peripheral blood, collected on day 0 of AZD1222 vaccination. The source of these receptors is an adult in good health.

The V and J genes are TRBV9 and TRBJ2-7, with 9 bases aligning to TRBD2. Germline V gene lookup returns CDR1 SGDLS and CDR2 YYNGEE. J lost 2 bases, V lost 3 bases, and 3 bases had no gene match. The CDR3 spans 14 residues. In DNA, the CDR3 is TGTGCCAGCAGCGGGGCTAGCGGGGCCTACGAGCAGTACTTC. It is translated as CASSGASGAYEQYF. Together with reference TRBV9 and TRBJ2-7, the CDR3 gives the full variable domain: DSGVTQTPKHLITATGQRVTLRCSPRSGDLSVYWYQQSLDQGLQFLIQYYNGEERAKGNILERFSAQQFPDLHSELNLSSLELGDSALYFCASSGASGAYEQYFGPGTRLTVT.

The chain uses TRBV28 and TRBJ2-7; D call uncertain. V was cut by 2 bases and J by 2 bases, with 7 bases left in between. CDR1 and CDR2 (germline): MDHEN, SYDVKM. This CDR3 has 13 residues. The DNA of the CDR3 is TGTGCCAGCAGTTTAAGATTAACCTACGAGCAGTACTTC. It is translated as CASSLRLTYEQYF.

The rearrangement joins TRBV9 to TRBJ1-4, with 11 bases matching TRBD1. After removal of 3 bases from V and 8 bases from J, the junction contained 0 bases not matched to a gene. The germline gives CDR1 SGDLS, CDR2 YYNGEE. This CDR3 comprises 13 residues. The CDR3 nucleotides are TGTGCCAGCAGCGGGACAGGGGGCGAAAAACTGTTTTTT. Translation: CASSGTGGEKLFF. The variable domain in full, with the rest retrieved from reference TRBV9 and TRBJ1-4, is DSGVTQTPKHLITATGQRVTLRCSPRSGDLSVYWYQQSLDQGLQFLIQYYNGEERAKGNILERFSAQQFPDLHSELNLSSLELGDSALYFCASSGTGGEKLFFGSGTQLSVL.

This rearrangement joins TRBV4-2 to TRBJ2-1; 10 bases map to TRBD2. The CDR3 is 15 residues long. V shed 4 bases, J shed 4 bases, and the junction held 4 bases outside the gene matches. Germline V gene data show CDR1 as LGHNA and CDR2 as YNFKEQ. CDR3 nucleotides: TGTGCCAGCAGCCCCGGACTAGCGGCGTACAATGAGCAGTTCTTC. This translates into CASSPGLAAYNEQFF.

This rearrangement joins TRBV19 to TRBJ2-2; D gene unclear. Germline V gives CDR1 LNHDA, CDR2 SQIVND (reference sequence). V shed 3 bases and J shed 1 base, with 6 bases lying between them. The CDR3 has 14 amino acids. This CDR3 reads CASSITENTGELFF. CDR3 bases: TGTGCCAGTAGTATTACTGAGAACACCGGGGAGCTGTTTTTT. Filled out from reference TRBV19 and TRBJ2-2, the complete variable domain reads DGGITQSPKYLFRKEGQNVTLSCEQNLNHDAMYWYRQDPGQGLRLIYYSQIVNDFQKGDIAEGYSVSREKKESFPLTVTSAQKNPTAFYLCASSITENTGELFFGEGSRLTVL.

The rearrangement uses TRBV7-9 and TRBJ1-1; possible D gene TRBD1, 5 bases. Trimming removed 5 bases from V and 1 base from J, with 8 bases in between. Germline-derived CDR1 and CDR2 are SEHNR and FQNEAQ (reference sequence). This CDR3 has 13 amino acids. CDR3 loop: CASSAGGNTEAFF. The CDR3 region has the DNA TGTGCCAGCAGCGCGGGGGGGAACACTGAAGCTTTCTTT.

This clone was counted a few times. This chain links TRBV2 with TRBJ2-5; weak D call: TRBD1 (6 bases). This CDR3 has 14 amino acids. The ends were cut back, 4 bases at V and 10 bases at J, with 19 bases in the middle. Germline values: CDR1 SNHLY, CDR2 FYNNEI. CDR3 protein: CASSVGHLKPRQYF. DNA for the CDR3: TGTGCCAGCAGTGTGGGACACCTTAAACCCCGCCAGTACTTC.

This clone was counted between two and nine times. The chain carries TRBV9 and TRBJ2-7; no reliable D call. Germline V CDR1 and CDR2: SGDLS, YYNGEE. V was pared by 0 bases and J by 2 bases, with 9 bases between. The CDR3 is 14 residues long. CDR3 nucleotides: TGTGCCAGCAGCGTAGACGTCGACCCCTACGAGCAGTACTTC. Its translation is CASSVDVDPYEQYF. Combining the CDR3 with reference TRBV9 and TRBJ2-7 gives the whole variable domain DSGVTQTPKHLITATGQRVTLRCSPRSGDLSVYWYQQSLDQGLQFLIQYYNGEERAKGNILERFSAQQFPDLHSELNLSSLELGDSALYFCASSVDVDPYEQYFGPGTRLTVT.

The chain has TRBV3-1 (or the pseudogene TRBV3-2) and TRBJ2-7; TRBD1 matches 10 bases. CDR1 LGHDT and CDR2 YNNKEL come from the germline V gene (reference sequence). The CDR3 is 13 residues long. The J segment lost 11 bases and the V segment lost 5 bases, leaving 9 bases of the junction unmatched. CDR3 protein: CASSYRDRGAKYF. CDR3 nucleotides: TGTGCCAGCAGCTATAGGGACAGGGGAGCGAAGTACTTC.

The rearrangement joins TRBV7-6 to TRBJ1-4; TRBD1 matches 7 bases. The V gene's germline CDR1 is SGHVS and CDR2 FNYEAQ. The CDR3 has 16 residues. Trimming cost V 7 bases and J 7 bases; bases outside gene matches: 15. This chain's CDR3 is CASTQGRPTGTEKLFF. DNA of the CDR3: TGTGCCAGCACCCAGGGGCGCCCGACAGGGACTGAAAAACTGTTTTTT.

The chain's CDR3 is CASSTRRPGRISSYNEQFF. The CDR3 nucleotides are TGTGCCAGCAGCACCCGTCGACCGGGACGGATAAGCTCCTACAATGAGCAGTTCTTC. The chain combines TRBV7-8 with TRBJ2-1, with D tentatively TRBD1 or TRBD2 (5 bases each). Germline-derived CDR1 and CDR2 are SGHVS and FQNEAQ. V was trimmed by 5 bases and J by 0 bases, leaving 23 bases between them. The CDR3 loop spans 19 amino acids. Full variable domain (remainder filled in from reference TRBV7-8 and TRBJ2-1): GAGVSQSPRYKVAKRGQDVALRCDPISGHVSLFWYQQALGQGPEFLTYFQNEAQLDKSGLPSDRFFAERPEGSVSTLKIQRTQQEDSAVYLCASSTRRPGRISSYNEQFFGPGTRLTVL.

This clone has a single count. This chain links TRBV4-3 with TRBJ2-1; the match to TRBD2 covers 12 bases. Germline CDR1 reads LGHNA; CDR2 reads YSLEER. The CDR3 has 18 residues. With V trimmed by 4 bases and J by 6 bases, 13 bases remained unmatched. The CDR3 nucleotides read TGCGCCAGCAGCCTCGAACCGCCGACTAGCGGGGGCGGCAATGAGCAGTTCTTC. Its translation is CASSLEPPTSGGGNEQFF.

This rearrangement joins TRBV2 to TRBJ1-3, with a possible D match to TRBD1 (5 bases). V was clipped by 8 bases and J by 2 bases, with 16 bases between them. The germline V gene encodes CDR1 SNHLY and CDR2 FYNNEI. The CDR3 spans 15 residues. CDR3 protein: CASRILRVTGNTIYF. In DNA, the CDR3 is TGTGCCAGCCGAATACTCAGGGTCACTGGAAACACCATATATTTT.

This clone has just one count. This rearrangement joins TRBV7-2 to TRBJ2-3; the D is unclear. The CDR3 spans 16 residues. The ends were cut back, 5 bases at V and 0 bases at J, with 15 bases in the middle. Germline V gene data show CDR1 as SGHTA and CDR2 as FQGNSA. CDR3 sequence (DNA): TGTGCCAGCAGCATACAGCTGATCCCTAGCACAGATACGCAGTATTTT. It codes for CASSIQLIPSTDTQYF.

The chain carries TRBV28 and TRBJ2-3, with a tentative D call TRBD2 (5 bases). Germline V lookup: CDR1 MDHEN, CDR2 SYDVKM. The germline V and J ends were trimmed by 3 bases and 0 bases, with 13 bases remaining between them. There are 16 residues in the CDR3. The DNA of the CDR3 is TGTGCCAGCAGTTTGAGGGCGGGCCAGAGCACAGATACGCAGTATTTT. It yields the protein CASSLRAGQSTDTQYF.

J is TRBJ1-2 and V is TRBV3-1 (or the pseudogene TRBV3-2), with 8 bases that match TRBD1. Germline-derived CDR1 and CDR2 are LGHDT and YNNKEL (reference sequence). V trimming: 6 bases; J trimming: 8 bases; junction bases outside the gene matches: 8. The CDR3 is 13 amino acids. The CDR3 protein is CASSPDRVRGYTF. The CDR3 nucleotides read TGTGCCAGCAGTCCGGACAGGGTCAGGGGCTACACCTTC.

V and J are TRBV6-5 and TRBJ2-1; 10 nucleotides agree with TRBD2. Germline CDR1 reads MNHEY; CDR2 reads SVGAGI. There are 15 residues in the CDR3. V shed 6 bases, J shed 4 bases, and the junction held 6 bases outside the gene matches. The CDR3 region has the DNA TGTGCCAGCAGCGATACTAGCGGGAATTACAATGAGCAGTTCTTC. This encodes CASSDTSGNYNEQFF.

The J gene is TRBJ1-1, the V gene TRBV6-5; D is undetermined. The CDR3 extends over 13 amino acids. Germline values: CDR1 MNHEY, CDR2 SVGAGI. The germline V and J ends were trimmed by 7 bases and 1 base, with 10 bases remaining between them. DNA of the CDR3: TGTGCCAGCAAATTTAGAGGGAACACTGAAGCTTTCTTT. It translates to CASKFRGNTEAFF.

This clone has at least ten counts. CDR3 amino acids: CASSPGQGSSGNTIYF. In nucleotides, the CDR3 is TGCGCCAGCAGCCCAGGACAGGGCAGCTCTGGAAACACCATATATTTT. This chain links TRBV5-1 with TRBJ1-3; 8 bases map to TRBD1. The CDR3 runs to 16 residues. Per the germline V gene, CDR1 is SGHRS and CDR2 is YFSETQ. Trimming took 4 bases from V and 0 from J; bases not matched to a gene: 6.

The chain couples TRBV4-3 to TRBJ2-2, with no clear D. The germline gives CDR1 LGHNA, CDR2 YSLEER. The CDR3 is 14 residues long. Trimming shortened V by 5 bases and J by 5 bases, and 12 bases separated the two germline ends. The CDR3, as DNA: TGCGCCAGCAGCTCCAGGCGGTTTACCGGGGAGCTGTTTTTT. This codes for CASSSRRFTGELFF.

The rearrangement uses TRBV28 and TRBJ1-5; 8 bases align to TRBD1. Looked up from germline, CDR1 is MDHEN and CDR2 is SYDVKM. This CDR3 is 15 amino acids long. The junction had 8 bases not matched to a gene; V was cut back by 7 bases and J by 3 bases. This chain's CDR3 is CASIQGGFLNQPQHF. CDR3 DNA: TGTGCCAGCATACAGGGGGGGTTCCTCAATCAGCCCCAGCATTTT.

The CDR3 nucleotides read TGTGCCATCCCTAGTCGGCAGAACACTGAAGCTTTCTTT. It yields the protein CAIPSRQNTEAFF. The chain recombines TRBV10-3 with TRBJ1-1, with D hard to call. V was shortened by 8 bases and J by 1 base, with 11 bases between the two germline ends. This CDR3 is built from 13 residues. In germline, CDR1 is ENHRY, CDR2 SYGVKD.

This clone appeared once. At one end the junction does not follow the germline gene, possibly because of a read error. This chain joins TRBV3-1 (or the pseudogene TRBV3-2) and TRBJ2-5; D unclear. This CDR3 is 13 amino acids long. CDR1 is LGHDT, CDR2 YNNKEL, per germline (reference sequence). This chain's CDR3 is CASTQLDKETQYF. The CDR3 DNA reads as TGTGCCAGCACCCAACTGGATAAAGAGACCCAGTACTTC.

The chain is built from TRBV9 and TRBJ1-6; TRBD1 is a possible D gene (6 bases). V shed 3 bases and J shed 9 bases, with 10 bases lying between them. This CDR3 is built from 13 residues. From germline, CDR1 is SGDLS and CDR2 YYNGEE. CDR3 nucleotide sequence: TGTGCCAGCAGCGCATTCAGGGGTTCACCCCTCCACTTT. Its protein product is CASSAFRGSPLHF.

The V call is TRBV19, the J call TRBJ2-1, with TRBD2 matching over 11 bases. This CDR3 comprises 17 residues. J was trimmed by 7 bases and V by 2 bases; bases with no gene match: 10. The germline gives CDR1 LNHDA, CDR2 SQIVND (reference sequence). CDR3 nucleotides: TGTGCCAGTAGTATACAACTCCTAGCGGGGGGTGGGAATGAGCAGTTCTTC. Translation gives CASSIQLLAGGGNEQFF.

DNA for the CDR3: TGTGCCAGTAGTCCCCGCGGAGGAAGGAGCAATCAGCCCCAGCATTTT. Translating it yields CASSPRGGRSNQPQHF. V usage is TRBV19 and J usage is TRBJ1-5, with no clear D. Germline V gene sequence: CDR1 LNHDA, CDR2 SQIVND (reference sequence). Trimming removed 5 bases at V and 1 base at J, with 15 bases between. The CDR3 loop spans 16 amino acids.

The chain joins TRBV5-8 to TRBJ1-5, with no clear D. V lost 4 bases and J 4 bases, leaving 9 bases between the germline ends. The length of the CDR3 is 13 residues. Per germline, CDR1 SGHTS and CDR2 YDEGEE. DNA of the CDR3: TGTGCCAGCAGCCGGGCCAATAATCAGCCCCAGCATTTT. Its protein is CASSRANNQPQHF.

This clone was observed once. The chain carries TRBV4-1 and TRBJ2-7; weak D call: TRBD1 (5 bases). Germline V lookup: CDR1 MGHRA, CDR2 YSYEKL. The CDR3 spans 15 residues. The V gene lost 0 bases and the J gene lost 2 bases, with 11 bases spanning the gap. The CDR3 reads CASSQDWGSPYEQYF. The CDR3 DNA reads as TGCGCCAGCAGCCAAGATTGGGGCAGCCCCTACGAGCAGTACTTC.

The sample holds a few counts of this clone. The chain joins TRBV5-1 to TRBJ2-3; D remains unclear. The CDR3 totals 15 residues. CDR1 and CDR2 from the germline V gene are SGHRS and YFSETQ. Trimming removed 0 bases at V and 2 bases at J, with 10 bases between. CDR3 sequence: CASSLVGTSTDTQYF. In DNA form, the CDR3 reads TGCGCCAGCAGCTTGGTGGGAACCTCCACAGATACGCAGTATTTT. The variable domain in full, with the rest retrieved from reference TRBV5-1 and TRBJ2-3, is KAGVTQTPRYLIKTRGQQVTLSCSPISGHRSVSWYQQTPGQGLQFLFEYFSETQRNKGNFPGRFSGRQFSNSRSEMNVSTLELGDSALYLCASSLVGTSTDTQYFGPGTRLTVL.

Written as DNA, the CDR3 is TGTGCCAGCAGCCGCGGGGGAAGGTTCCCGTTCTTC. It yields the protein CASSRGGRFPFF. The chain employs TRBV28 and TRBJ2-1; 7 bases line up with TRBD2. J was trimmed by 15 bases and V by 6 bases; bases with no gene match: 11. Germline V gives CDR1 MDHEN, CDR2 SYDVKM. CDR3 length equals 12 residues.

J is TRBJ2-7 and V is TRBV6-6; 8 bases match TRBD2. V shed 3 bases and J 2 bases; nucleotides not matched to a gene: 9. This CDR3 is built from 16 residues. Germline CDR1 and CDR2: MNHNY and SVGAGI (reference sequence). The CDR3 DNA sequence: TGTGCCAGCAGTTATCGCGATACTAGCGGTGCCTACGAGCAGTACTTC. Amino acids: CASSYRDTSGAYEQYF.

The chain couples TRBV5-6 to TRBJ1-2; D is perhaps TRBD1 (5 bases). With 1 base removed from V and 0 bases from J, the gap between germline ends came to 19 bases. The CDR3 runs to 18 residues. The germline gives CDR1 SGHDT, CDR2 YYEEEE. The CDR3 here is CASSLTGVGTATNYGYTF. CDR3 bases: TGTGCCAGCAGCTTGACGGGAGTCGGGACCGCTACTAACTATGGCTACACCTTC.